This T cell receptor beta chain was found in a study of shared clonotypes between healthy human individuals. Study outcomes and limitations: Across subsets, estimated richness was generally greater for naive than for memory populations. The naive CD4 repertoires of a handful of donors were compared, and about 5% of clonotypes were shared. Clonotype sharing levels among donors were expected to vary with sequencing depth.

The deep-level immunoSEQ assay was used. Sequencing used immunoSEQ multiplex PCR; TCRdb keeps in-frame clones, though not all of them. The sample includes hundreds of thousands of clones, approximately 96% of them seen just once. Regarding this clone: Its target is unknown.

CD45RO-negative CD8 cells positively selected for CCR7 made up the naive population, which excluded terminally differentiated effector memory CD45RA+ cells. Trimming removed 2 bases from V and 2 bases from J, with 9 bases in between. Germline V gene data show CDR1 as ENHRY and CDR2 as SYGVKD. The length of the CDR3 is 14 residues. Input material: naive CD8+ T cells sorted from blood. The clonotype was recovered from a woman in her twenties or thirties in good health. J is TRBJ1-2 and V is TRBV10-3, with a weak D call TRBD1 (5 bases). This CDR3 is CAISEPDSNYGYTF. CDR3 bases: TGTGCCATCAGTGAGCCCGACAGCAACTATGGCTACACCTTC.